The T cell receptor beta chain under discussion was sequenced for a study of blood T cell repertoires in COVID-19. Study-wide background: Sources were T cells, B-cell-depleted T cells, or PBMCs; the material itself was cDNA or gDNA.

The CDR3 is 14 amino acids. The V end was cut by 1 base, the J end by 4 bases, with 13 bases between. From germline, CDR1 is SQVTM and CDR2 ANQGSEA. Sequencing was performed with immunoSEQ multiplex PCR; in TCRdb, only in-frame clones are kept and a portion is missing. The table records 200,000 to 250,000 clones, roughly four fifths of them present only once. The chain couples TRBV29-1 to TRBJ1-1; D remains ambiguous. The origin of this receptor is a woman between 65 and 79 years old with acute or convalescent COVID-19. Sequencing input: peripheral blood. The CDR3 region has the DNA TGCAGCGTTGAAGGTCGGGGAGGAAGCACTGAAGCTTTCTTT. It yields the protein CSVEGRGGSTEAFF.